These T cell receptor beta chains were read from a single sample in a study of technical replicates of blood from a few donors. Assay: immunoSEQ multiplex PCR; the TCRdb copy retains only in-frame clones and omits some. This sample carries about 93,000 clones, 95% of them seen once, and the ten largest clones take over 0.25%. The sequencing sample was made of T cells isolated from PBMCs. These TCRs come from a human donor in good health. CDR3s include the opening cysteine and the closing phenylalanine or tryptophan. Each record gives: V gene, clone size, CDR3 protein. Size tells how often a clone was seen (once, few, many) or the class of an expanded clone, and some rows leave it out.

TRBV6-1,.,CASRQNQGGSGYTF
TRBV29-1,once,CSVESRVPYEQYF
TRBV2,.,CASNYRQGLKYF
TRBV5-1,.,CASSLESREQFF
TRBV4-2,.,CASSQVIGVEVGYTF
TRBV6-4,.,CASSDLAGEHNEQFF
TRBV7-6,.,CASSLEAAGETQYF
TRBV14,.,CASSQGIGVNYGYTF
TRBV11-2,.,CASSLGTTGGGLTEAFF
TRBV6-4,once,CASRGPTNRDRSTDTQYF
TRBV25-1,.,CASSRRDRDNEKLFF
TRBV5-1,.,CASTGGGGYTF
TRBV7-2,.,CASSLYRRSRSEQFF
TRBV27,.,CASSLVGTVGINSPLHF
TRBV2,.,CASSILATYEQYF
TRBV6-5,.,CASSYISGTGAFF
TRBV4-1,.,CASSQGRGGNTEAFF
TRBV21-1,.,CASSKEAGANYGYTF
TRBV11-3,.,CASSLLPSGYNTGELFF
TRBV28,.,CASSLGSAFYGYTF
TRBV29-1,.,CSVGQGLGGYTF
TRBV18,few,CASSPITAARDTQYF
TRBV5-1,.,CASRLGPQGGNIQYF
TRBV7-8,.,CASSREPNTGELFF
TRBV29-1,.,CSVRTGGLHEQYF
TRBV11-2,.,CASSFQAVPYGYTF
TRBV11-2,.,CASSASTGGTEAFF
TRBV14,.,CASSQIGRREQYF
TRBV30,once,CAWSPGPFPLHF
TRBV5-4,.,CASSPGAGELFF
TRBV27,.,CASSLSQRGSGIYEQYF
TRBV30,.,CAWSVRDETGENF
TRBV6-5,.,CASSYSGSGNTIYF
TRBV29-1,.,CSVEGTGRSIQYF
TRBV28,.,CASSPGLASTDTQYF
TRBV4-1,.,CASSQDGAGGYTDTQYF
TRBV9,.,CASSSLSGANVLTF
TRBV4-1,.,CASSQGAGSGWGVAQFF
TRBV6-5,.,CASSRLAGGLYEQYF
TRBV5-4,.,CASSFSDEQFF
TRBV10-1,.,CASSSGADQPQHF
TRBV6-1,.,CASTGSGVYNEQFF
TRBV28,.,CASRSGATNTGELFF
TRBV30,.,CAWSVEGAHYEQYF
TRBV4-1,.,CASSQELTLPTYEQYF
TRBV10-2,once,CASTGGRNQPQHF
TRBV6-1,.,CASRDRGTYEQYF
TRBV19,.,CASSIVVQAGELFF
TRBV7-9,.,CASSLISNTEAFF
TRBV6-5,.,CASSKATRTTQYF
TRBV6-1,.,CASSVSSDYYNEQFF
TRBV19,.,CASTGTPLYGYTF
TRBV10-1,.,CASSVRHEVGRDRRNYGYTF
TRBV10-3,few,CAISARSGGAQETQYF
TRBV25-1,.,CASAGRDGGWFYGNTIYF
TRBV5-1,.,CASSPGGGPQPQHF
TRBV5-1,.,CASSLDWREGLLGNEQFF
TRBV19,.,CASSIGAGGLETQYF
TRBV19,.,CASSPNRGDEQFF